This T cell receptor (beta chain) was identified in a study of T-cell reconstitution after alpha-beta-depleted transplantation in children. The study's findings and limits: High day-60 TCRbeta diversity in some patients came from surviving recipient T cells and thymic progenitors. Approximately two months post-transplant, alpha-beta T cells reportedly originated from several hundred expanded graft clones. The authors attributed T-cell counts and diversity one year after transplant mostly to newly produced T cells.

The CDR3 extends over 15 amino acids. J gave up 0 bases and V 0 bases, and 5 bases lay outside the gene matches. Germline values: CDR1 DFQATT, CDR2 SNEGSKA (reference sequence). At least ten counts were recorded for this clonotype. Its antigen remains unknown. Molecular barcoding with unique molecular identifiers was used for the TCRbeta library. TCRdb reprocessed the PCR reads with MiXCR, giving one entry per CDR3 protein. The table lists hundreds of thousands of distinct CDR3 sequences, around 7.1% of them singletons. This TCR was sampled from a female patient aged 2-15 years who had a stem cell transplant for Fanconi anemia, so the T cells may come from the graft donor. V and J are TRBV20-1 and TRBJ2-7; 7 nucleotides agree with TRBD1. The sequenced sample was peripheral blood, obtained 360 days after TCRalphabeta/CD19-depleted stem cell transplant. The chain's CDR3 is CSAREVGDSSYEQYF. In DNA, the CDR3 is TGCAGTGCTAGAGAAGTTGGGGACAGCTCCTACGAGCAGTACTTC.